The source of this TCR beta chain is a study of tumor and adjacent non-tumor tissue in lung cancer. Overall study results and limits: Tumor repertoires had a smaller top 100 clone share than normal lung.

Germline V gene data show CDR1 as DFQATT and CDR2 as SNEGSKA (reference sequence). The CDR3 totals 12 residues. TCRbeta libraries were built with three rounds of nested PCR, modified from ARM-PCR. TCRdb fed the multiplex PCR reads into MiXCR, producing one record per CDR3 protein. The data contain approximately 120,000 distinct CDR3 sequences, about 66% of them seen just once; the ten biggest clones take up around 13%. The template was RNA from unsorted bulk tissue. Comments on this clonotype: The target antigen is unknown. One junction end disagrees with the germline gene, perhaps due to a read error.

The TCR was taken from a man aged 30-40 years with non-small cell lung cancer. This rearrangement joins TRBV20-1 to TRBJ2-1; 8 nucleotides match TRBD2. Material: lung tumor tissue. The CDR3 bases are TGCAATGCTAGAGAGCGGGAGAATGAGCACTTCTTC. Amino acids: CNARERENEHFF.